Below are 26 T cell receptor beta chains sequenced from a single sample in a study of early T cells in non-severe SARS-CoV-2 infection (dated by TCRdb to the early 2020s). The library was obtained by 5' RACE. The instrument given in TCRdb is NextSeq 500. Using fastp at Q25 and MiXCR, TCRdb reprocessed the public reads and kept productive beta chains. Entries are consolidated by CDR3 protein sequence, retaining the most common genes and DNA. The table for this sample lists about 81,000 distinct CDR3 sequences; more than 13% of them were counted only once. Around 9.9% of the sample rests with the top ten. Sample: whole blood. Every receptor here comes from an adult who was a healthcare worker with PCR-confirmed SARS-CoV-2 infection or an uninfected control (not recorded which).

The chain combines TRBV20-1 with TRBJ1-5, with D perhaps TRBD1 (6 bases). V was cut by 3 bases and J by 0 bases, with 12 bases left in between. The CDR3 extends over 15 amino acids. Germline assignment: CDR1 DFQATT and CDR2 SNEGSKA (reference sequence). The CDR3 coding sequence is TGCAGTGCTAGTGTCACAGGGATTAGCAATCAGCCCCAGCATTTT. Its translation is CSASVTGISNQPQHF.

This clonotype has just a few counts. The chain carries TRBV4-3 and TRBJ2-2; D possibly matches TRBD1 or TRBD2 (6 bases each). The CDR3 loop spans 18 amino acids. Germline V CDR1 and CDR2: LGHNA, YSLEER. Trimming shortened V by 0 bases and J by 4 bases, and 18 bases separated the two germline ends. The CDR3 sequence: CASSQEPLGGFITGELFF. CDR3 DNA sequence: TGCGCCAGCAGCCAAGAGCCGTTGGGGGGCTTTATCACCGGGGAGCTGTTTTTT.

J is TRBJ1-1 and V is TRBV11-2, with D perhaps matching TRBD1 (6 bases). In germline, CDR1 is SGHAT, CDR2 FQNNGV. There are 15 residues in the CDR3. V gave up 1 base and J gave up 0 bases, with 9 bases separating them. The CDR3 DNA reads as TGTGCCAGCAGCTTAGGTCAGGGGCTGAACACTGAAGCTTTCTTT. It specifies CASSLGQGLNTEAFF. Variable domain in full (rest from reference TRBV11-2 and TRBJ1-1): EAGVAQSPRYKIIEKRQSVAFWCNPISGHATLYWYQQILGQGPKLLIQFQNNGVVDDSQLPKDRFSAERLKGVDSTLKIQPAKLEDSAVYLCASSLGQGLNTEAFFGQGTRLTVV.

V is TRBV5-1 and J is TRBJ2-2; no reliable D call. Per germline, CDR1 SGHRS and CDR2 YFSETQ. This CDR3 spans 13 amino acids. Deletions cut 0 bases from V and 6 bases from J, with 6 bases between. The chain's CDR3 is CASSLVSAGELFF. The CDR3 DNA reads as TGCGCCAGCAGCTTGGTATCGGCCGGGGAGCTGTTTTTT.

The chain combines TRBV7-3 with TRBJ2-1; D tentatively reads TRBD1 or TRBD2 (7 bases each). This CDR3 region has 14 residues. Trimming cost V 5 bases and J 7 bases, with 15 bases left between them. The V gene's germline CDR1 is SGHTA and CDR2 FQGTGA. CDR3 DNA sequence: TGTGCCAGCAGCCCAGGGGGGGCGAGGAATGAGCAGTTCTTC. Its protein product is CASSPGGARNEQFF.

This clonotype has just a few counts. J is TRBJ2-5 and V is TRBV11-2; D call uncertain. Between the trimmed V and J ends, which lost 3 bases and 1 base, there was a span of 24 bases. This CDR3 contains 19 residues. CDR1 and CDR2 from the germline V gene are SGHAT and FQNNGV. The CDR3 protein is CASSLTGERLATGQETQYF. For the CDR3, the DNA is TGTGCCAGCAGCTTGACGGGTGAACGACTGGCCACGGGCCAAGAGACCCAGTACTTC. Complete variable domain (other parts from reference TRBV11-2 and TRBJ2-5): EAGVAQSPRYKIIEKRQSVAFWCNPISGHATLYWYQQILGQGPKLLIQFQNNGVVDDSQLPKDRFSAERLKGVDSTLKIQPAKLEDSAVYLCASSLTGERLATGQETQYFGPGTRLLVL.

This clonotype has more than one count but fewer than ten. The CDR3 DNA sequence: TGTGCCAGCAGCTTAAGCGGTCCCTACAATGAGCAGTTCTTC. Amino acid sequence: CASSLSGPYNEQFF. This chain uses TRBV7-3 with TRBJ2-1; D uncertain. Germline V lookup: CDR1 SGHTA, CDR2 FQGTGA. There are 14 residues in the CDR3. V was pared by 1 base and J by 2 bases, with 6 bases between.

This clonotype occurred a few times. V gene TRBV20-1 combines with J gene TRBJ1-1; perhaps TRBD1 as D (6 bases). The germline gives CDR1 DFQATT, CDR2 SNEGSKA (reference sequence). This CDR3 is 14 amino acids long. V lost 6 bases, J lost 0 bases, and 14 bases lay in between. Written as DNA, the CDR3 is TGCAGTGCCGGACAGCACAGTATGAACACTGAAGCTTTCTTT. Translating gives CSAGQHSMNTEAFF.

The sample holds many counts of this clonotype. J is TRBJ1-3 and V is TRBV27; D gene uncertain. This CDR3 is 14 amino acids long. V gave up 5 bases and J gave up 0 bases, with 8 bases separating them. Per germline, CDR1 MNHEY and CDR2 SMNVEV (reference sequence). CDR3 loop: CASSPLLSGNTIYF. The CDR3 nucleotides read TGTGCCAGCAGTCCCCTACTCTCTGGAAACACCATATATTTT.

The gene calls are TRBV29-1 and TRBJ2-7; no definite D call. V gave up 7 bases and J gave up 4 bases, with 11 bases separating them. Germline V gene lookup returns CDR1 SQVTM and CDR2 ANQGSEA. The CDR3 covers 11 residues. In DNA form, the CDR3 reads TGCAGCGGCTCTTGGGGATACGAGCAGTACTTC. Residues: CSGSWGYEQYF.

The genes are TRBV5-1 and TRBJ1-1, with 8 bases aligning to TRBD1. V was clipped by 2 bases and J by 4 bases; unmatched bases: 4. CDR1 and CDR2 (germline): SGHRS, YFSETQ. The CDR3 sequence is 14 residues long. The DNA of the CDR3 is TGCGCCAGCAGCTTCCAGGGGGCCTTCACTGAAGCTTTCTTT. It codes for CASSFQGAFTEAFF.

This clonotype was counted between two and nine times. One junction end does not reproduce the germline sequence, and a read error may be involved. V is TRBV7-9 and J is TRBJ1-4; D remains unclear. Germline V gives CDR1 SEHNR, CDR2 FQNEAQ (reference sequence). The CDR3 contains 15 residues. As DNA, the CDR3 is TGTGCCGGCAGCCCTCGTAGTCTTACTAATGAAAAACTGTTTTTT. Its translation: CAGSPRSLTNEKLFF.

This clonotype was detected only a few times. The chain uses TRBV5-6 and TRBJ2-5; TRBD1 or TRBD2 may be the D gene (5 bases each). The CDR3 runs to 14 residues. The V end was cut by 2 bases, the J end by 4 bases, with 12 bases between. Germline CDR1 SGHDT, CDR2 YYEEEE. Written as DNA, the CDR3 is TGTGCCAGCAGCTTAATCGGGGCTCTAGAGACCCAGTACTTC. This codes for CASSLIGALETQYF.

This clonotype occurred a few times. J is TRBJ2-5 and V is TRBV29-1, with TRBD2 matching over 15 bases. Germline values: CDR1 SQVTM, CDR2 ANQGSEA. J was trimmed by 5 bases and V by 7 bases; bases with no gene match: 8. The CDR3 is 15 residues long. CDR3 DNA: TGCAGCGCCGGGACTAGCGGGGGGCTGGGTGAGACCCAGTACTTC. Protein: CSAGTSGGLGETQYF.

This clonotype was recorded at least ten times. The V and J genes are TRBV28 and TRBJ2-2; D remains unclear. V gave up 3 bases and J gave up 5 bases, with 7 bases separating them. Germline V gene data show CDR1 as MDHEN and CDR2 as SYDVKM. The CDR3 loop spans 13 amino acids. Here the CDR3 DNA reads TGTGCCAGCAGTTTCCGGCGAACCGGGGAGCTGTTTTTT. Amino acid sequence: CASSFRRTGELFF.

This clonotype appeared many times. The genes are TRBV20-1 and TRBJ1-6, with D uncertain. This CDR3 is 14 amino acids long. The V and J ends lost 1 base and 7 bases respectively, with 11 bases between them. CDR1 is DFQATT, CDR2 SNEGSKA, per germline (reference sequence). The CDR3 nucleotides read TGCAGTGCTAGAGTGATAGGAAACAATTCACCCCTCCACTTT. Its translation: CSARVIGNNSPLHF.

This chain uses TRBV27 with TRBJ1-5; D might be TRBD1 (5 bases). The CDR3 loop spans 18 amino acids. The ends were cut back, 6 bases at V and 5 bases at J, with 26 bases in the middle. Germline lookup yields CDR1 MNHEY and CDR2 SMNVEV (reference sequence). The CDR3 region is CASRLPSVFRVAHQPQHF. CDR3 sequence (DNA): TGTGCCAGCAGGCTGCCCTCAGTTTTCAGGGTTGCCCATCAGCCCCAGCATTTT.

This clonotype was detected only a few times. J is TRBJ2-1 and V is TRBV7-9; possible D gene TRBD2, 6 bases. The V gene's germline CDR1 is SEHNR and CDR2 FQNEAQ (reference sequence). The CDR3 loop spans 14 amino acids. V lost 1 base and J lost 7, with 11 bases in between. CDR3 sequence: CASSLGDSRNEQFF. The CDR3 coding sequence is TGTGCCAGCAGCTTAGGGGACTCTCGGAATGAGCAGTTCTTC.

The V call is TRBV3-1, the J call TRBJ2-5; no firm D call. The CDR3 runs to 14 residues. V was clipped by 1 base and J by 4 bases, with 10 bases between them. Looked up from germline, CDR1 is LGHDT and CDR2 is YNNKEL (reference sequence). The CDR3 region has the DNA TGTGCCAGCAGCCAAGTGGGGTATGGAGAGACCCAGTACTTC. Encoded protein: CASSQVGYGETQYF.

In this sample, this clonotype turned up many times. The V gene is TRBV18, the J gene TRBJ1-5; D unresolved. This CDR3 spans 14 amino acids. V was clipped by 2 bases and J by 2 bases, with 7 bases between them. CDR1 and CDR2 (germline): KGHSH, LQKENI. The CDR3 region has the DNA TGTGCCAGCTCACCAGGGCAGGGCAATCAGCCCCAGCATTTT. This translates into CASSPGQGNQPQHF.

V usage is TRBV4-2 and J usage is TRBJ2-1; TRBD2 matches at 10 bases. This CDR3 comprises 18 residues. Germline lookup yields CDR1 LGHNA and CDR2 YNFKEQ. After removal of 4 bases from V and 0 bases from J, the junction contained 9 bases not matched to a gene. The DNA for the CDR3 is TGTGCCAGCAGCCGTGAACTAGCGGGGTCGAGCTCCTACAATGAGCAGTTCTTC. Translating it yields CASSRELAGSSSYNEQFF.

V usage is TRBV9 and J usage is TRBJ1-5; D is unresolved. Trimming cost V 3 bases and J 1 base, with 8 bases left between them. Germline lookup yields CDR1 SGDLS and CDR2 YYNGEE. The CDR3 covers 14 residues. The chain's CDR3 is CASSDRPSNQPQHF. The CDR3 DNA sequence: TGTGCCAGCAGCGACCGACCCAGCAATCAGCCCCAGCATTTT.

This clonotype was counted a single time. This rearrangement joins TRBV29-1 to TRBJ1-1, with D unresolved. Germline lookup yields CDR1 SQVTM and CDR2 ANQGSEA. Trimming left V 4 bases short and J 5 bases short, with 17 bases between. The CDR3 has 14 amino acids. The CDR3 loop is CSVGGVGLGTEAFF. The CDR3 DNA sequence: TGCAGCGTTGGGGGAGTGGGGTTAGGAACTGAAGCTTTCTTT.

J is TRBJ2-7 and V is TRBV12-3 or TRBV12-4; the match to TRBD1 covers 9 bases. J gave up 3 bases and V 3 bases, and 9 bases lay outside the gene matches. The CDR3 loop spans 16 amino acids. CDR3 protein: CASSFYGTGKNYEQYF. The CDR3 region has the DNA TGTGCCAGCAGTTTTTATGGGACAGGGAAAAACTACGAGCAGTACTTC.

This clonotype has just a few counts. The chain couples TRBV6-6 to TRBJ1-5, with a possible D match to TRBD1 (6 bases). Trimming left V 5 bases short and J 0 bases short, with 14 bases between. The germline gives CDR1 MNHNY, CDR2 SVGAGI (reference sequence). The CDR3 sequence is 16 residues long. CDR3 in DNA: TGTGCCAGCAGTCCCGGGACACACTATAGCAATCAGCCCCAGCATTTT. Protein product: CASSPGTHYSNQPQHF.

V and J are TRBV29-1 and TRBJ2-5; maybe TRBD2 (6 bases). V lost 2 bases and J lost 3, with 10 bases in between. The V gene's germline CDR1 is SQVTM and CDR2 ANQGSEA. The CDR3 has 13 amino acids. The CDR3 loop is CSVEQWEEETQYF. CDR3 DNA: TGCAGCGTTGAACAGTGGGAGGAAGAGACCCAGTACTTC.